These 22 T cell receptor beta chains originate from one sample sequenced in a study of cytomegalovirus exposure and HLA in healthy donors. The PCR used 60 Vbeta and 13 Jbeta primers. Some clones are missing from TCRdb's copy, which holds only in-frame ones; the method was immunoSEQ multiplex PCR. In the table there are some 170,000 clones, 70% to 90% of which are singletons. The specimen sequenced was PBMCs. The receptor source for this set is a woman aged 25 to 39 in good health and CMV-seropositive.

The chain is built from TRBV4-3 and TRBJ1-6, with D perhaps TRBD1 (6 bases). Germline assignment: CDR1 LGHNA and CDR2 YSLEER. Between the trimmed V and J ends, which lost 3 bases and 2 bases, there was a span of 11 bases. The CDR3 extends over 16 amino acids. The CDR3 sequence: CASSHIRGPYNSPLHF. DNA for the CDR3: TGCGCCAGCAGCCATATCAGGGGTCCCTATAATTCACCCCTCCACTTT.

The V gene is TRBV7-7, the J gene TRBJ1-1; a weak D match, TRBD1 (6 bases). The V gene lost 6 bases and the J gene lost 6 bases, with 14 bases spanning the gap. The CDR3 totals 13 residues. Germline CDR1 SSHAT, CDR2 FNYEAQ (reference sequence). The CDR3 protein is CASSPDRSSEAFF. In DNA, the CDR3 is TGTGCCAGCAGTCCGGACAGATCATCTGAAGCTTTCTTT.

Points on this clone: The sample contains more than one DNA sequence encoding this CDR3. This chain joins TRBV4-1 and TRBJ2-7, with TRBD1 matching 11 bases. The CDR3 consists of 15 residues. V lost 3 bases, J lost 2 bases, and 3 bases stayed unmatched. CDR1 is MGHRA and CDR2 is YSYEKL in the germline V gene. CDR3 DNA sequence: TGCGCCAGCAGCCAGGGGACAGGGGGAACCTACGAGCAGTACTTC. Translation: CASSQGTGGTYEQYF.

The V and J genes are TRBV18 and TRBJ2-3; 10 bases are a match to TRBD2. CDR3 length: 15 residues. The V segment lost 3 bases and the J segment 7 bases; nucleotides outside the gene matches: 7. Germline V lookup: CDR1 KGHSH, CDR2 LQKENI. CDR3 coding DNA: TGTGCCAGCTCACCCCCGGGACTAGCGAGGAATACGCAGTATTTT. Translation gives CASSPPGLARNTQYF.

This clone was detected once. The chain recombines TRBV18 with TRBJ2-7; D might be TRBD2 (7 bases). Germline-derived CDR1 and CDR2 are KGHSH and LQKENI. This CDR3 has 15 amino acids. V dropped 6 bases and J dropped 6 bases, with 21 bases sitting between them. CDR3 in DNA: TGTGCCAGCTCGCAACAGGGAGGGGCCGGGGGCGAGCAGTACTTC. Residues: CASSQQGGAGGEQYF. The complete variable domain, with remaining parts taken from reference TRBV18 and TRBJ2-7, reads NAGVMQNPRHLVRRRGQEARLRCSPMKGHSHVYWYRQLPEEGLKFMVYLQKENIIDESGMPKERFSAEFPKEGPSILRIQQVVRGDSAAYFCASSQQGGAGGEQYFGPGTRLTVT.

This clone was found a few times. The CDR3 DNA is TGTGCCAGCAGTTTGGGCCTGAACACTGAAGCTTTCTTT. Its translation: CASSLGLNTEAFF. The chain is built from TRBV27 and TRBJ1-1; D uncertain. Trimming took off 3 bases at V and 0 bases at J, with 5 bases between the two ends. The germline V gene encodes CDR1 MNHEY and CDR2 SMNVEV (reference sequence). This CDR3 contains 13 residues.

The chain links TRBV6-5 to TRBJ2-7; tentatively, D is TRBD1 (5 bases). Germline CDR1 reads MNHEY; CDR2 reads SVGAGI. V was cut by 6 bases and J by 5 bases, with 8 bases left in between. This CDR3 spans 11 amino acids. The CDR3 DNA reads TGTGCCAGCAGGAAGACAGACGAGCAGTACTTC. Its translation: CASRKTDEQYF.

This clone showed up just once. An end of the junction differs from the germline gene, which may be a read error. The genes are TRBV6-5 and TRBJ1-4; 9 nucleotides agree with TRBD1. The germline V gene has CDR1 MNHEY and CDR2 SVGAGI. This CDR3 has 11 amino acids. CDR3 nucleotide sequence: TGTGCCAGCAGCCGGGGACAGGGCTTGATTTTT. Protein product: CASSRGQGLIF.

V gene TRBV7-3 combines with J gene TRBJ2-3; the D is unclear. Germline V CDR1 and CDR2: SGHTA, FQGTGA. The CDR3 runs to 13 residues. The germline V and J ends were trimmed by 5 bases and 4 bases, with 10 bases remaining between them. This chain's CDR3 is CASSPLPADTQYF. The CDR3 nucleotides read TGTGCCAGCAGCCCACTCCCCGCAGATACGCAGTATTTT.

This clone was detected only a few times. The chain is built from TRBV5-1 and TRBJ2-1; D is perhaps TRBD2 (7 bases). The germline V and J ends were trimmed by 0 bases and 3 bases, with 10 bases remaining between them. From germline, CDR1 is SGHRS and CDR2 YFSETQ. The CDR3 covers 15 residues. The chain's CDR3 is CASSLGGGGYNEQFF. CDR3 nucleotide sequence: TGCGCCAGCAGCTTGGGCGGGGGCGGCTACAATGAGCAGTTCTTC.

This clone was found a few times. The J gene is TRBJ1-4, the V gene TRBV7-9; 7 bases fit TRBD1. This CDR3 has 16 residues. J was trimmed by 0 bases and V by 3 bases; bases with no gene match: 4. Germline loops: CDR1 SEHNR, CDR2 FQNEAQ (reference sequence). The CDR3 is CASSLATGATNEKLFF. CDR3 bases: TGTGCCAGCAGCTTGGCTACAGGGGCAACTAATGAAAAACTGTTTTTT. The whole variable domain, filled in from reference TRBV7-9 and TRBJ1-4, reads DTGVSQNPRHKITKRGQNVTFRCDPISEHNRLYWYRQTLGQGPEFLTYFQNEAQLEKSRLLSDRFSAERPKGSFSTLEIQRTEQGDSAMYLCASSLATGATNEKLFFGSGTQLSVL.

This chain links TRBV7-9 with TRBJ2-1; 11 bases are a match to TRBD1. Germline CDR1 reads SEHNR; CDR2 reads FQNEAQ (reference sequence). This CDR3 contains 17 residues. Trimming cost V 5 bases and J 6 bases; bases outside gene matches: 12. The CDR3 loop is CASSPPPGTGGFNEQFF. Here the CDR3 DNA reads TGTGCCAGCAGCCCTCCCCCCGGGACAGGGGGTTTCAATGAGCAGTTCTTC. The whole variable domain, remainder taken from reference TRBV7-9 and TRBJ2-1, is DTGVSQNPRHKITKRGQNVTFRCDPISEHNRLYWYRQTLGQGPEFLTYFQNEAQLEKSRLLSDRFSAERPKGSFSTLEIQRTEQGDSAMYLCASSPPPGTGGFNEQFFGPGTRLTVL.

The chain links TRBV4-2 to TRBJ1-4; D possibly corresponds to TRBD1 (6 bases). Looked up from germline, CDR1 is LGHNA and CDR2 is YNFKEQ. The CDR3 loop spans 15 amino acids. Trimming took off 0 bases at V and 5 bases at J, with 10 bases between the two ends. This CDR3 is CASSQDGQGNEKLFF. CDR3 DNA sequence: TGTGCCAGCAGCCAAGATGGGCAGGGGAATGAAAAACTGTTTTTT.

V and J are TRBV5-5 and TRBJ1-5; D uncertain. Germline assignment: CDR1 SGHKS and CDR2 YYEKEE (reference sequence). CDR3 length: 13 residues. Trimming cost V 3 bases and J 5 bases, with 9 bases left between them. The CDR3 DNA reads as TGTGCCAGCAGCTACAGTTTTGATCAGCCCCAGCATTTT. This gives the protein CASSYSFDQPQHF.

The V call is TRBV19, the J call TRBJ1-5; unclear D gene. The CDR3 is made up of 13 amino acids. The V and J ends lost 6 bases and 4 bases respectively, with 10 bases between them. Per the germline V gene, CDR1 is LNHDA and CDR2 is SQIVND (reference sequence). The CDR3 protein is CASSPGPNQPQHF. In nucleotides, the CDR3 is TGTGCCAGTAGCCCGGGTCCGAATCAGCCCCAGCATTTT.

This sequence joins TRBV6-6 and TRBJ1-4; 8 bases align to TRBD1. The CDR3 length is 14 residues. Trimming at V came to 6 bases and at J to 3 bases, leaving 3 bases not matched to a gene. Germline values: CDR1 MNHNY, CDR2 SVGAGI (reference sequence). The CDR3 here is CASRRQGPNEKLFF. In nucleotides, the CDR3 is TGTGCCAGCAGGAGACAGGGGCCTAATGAAAAACTGTTTTTT.

The rearrangement links TRBV18 to TRBJ1-2; D is possibly TRBD1 (5 bases). The CDR3 totals 14 residues. Germline V gives CDR1 KGHSH, CDR2 LQKENI. Trimming took off 6 bases at V and 3 bases at J, with 14 bases between the two ends. CDR3 bases: TGTGCCAGCTCGCATTCGGACATTCACTATGGCTACACCTTC. Amino acids: CASSHSDIHYGYTF.

The J gene is TRBJ2-3, the V gene TRBV15; D ambiguous. CDR1 and CDR2 (germline): LNHNV, YYDKDF (reference sequence). The V end lost 2 bases, the J end lost 0 bases, and 12 bases lay between the germline ends. The length of the CDR3 is 16 residues. Written as DNA, the CDR3 is TGTGCCACCAGCAGATCGCTAGAGCTAAGCACAGATACGCAGTATTTT. Amino acid sequence: CATSRSLELSTDTQYF.

V gene TRBV11-2 combines with J gene TRBJ1-1; TRBD1 is a possible D gene (6 bases). V lost 0 bases and J 8 bases, leaving 10 bases between the germline ends. From germline, CDR1 is SGHAT and CDR2 FQNNGV. This CDR3 has 13 residues. The CDR3 DNA reads TGTGCCAGCAGCTTAGATCCGGGACAAGAAGCTTTCTTT. Its protein product is CASSLDPGQEAFF.

The chain couples TRBV19 to TRBJ2-2; 7 bases match TRBD1. V gave up 7 bases and J gave up 1 base; unmatched junction bases: 3. Germline V gene sequence: CDR1 LNHDA, CDR2 SQIVND (reference sequence). The CDR3 length is 14 residues. The chain's CDR3 is CASMTGQNTGELFF. CDR3 in DNA: TGTGCCAGTATGACAGGGCAGAACACCGGGGAGCTGTTTTTT.

This clone has just one count. The chain joins TRBV5-4 to TRBJ1-1; perhaps TRBD1 as D (6 bases). The germline V and J ends were trimmed by 0 bases and 4 bases, with 19 bases remaining between them. This CDR3 has 17 amino acids. From germline, CDR1 is SGHNT and CDR2 YYREEE (reference sequence). CDR3 loop: CASSLALGAGDGTEAFF. CDR3 coding DNA: TGTGCCAGCAGCTTGGCGCTAGGGGCAGGGGACGGCACTGAAGCTTTCTTT.

This clone was seen once. The rearrangement links TRBV7-2 to TRBJ2-7, with TRBD2 as a possible D gene (6 bases). Germline V gives CDR1 SGHTA, CDR2 FQGNSA. The CDR3 loop spans 13 amino acids. The V end lost 5 bases, the J end lost 1 base, and 9 bases lay between the germline ends. In nucleotides, the CDR3 is TGTGCCAGCAGCGGTCGGGGGTCCTACGAGCAGTACTTC. Translation gives CASSGRGSYEQYF.